The subject of this entry is one TCR beta chain. Germline loops: CDR1 SGHRS, CDR2 YFSETQ. With V trimmed by 2 bases and J by 7 bases, 5 bases remained unmatched. CDR3 length: 14 residues. This record belongs to a study of blood T cell repertoires in COVID-19. The overall study: PBMCs, B-cell-depleted T cells, or T cells were the source of the cDNA or gDNA that made up the material.

In the study's own analysis: Reference gene primers were amplified, and this amplification served to estimate nucleated cell counts. Profiled with immunoSEQ multiplex PCR; TCRdb holds only in-frame clones, not every one. D and trimming were read from the DNA, whereas the V and J calls and clone size are those reported in that table. Altogether around 140,000 clones are present, approximately 89% being singletons, with the ten largest covering 10%. This clonotype was obtained from a man aged 45-65 years with acute or convalescent COVID-19. Sequences were obtained from peripheral blood. V is TRBV5-1 and J is TRBJ1-5, with 8 positions matching TRBD1. DNA of the CDR3: TGCGCCAGCAGCTTTGGACAGGGAGAACAGCCCCAGCATTTT. This sequence encodes CASSFGQGEQPQHF.